The clone carrying this T cell receptor (beta chain) was detected ten times or more. Its antigen is unidentified. This sample was included in a study of identical twins. Every one of the donors was a healthy Caucasian. Findings of the study overall: Alpha sequences that were out-of-frame and twin-shared showed an excess of low generation probability. Among monozygotic twins, out-of-frame TCR alpha sharing exceeded what models predicted.

It was template switching that added a universal primer site, and there were unique molecular identifiers on the cDNA. TCRdb used MiXCR to reprocess the 5' RACE reads, holding one entry per CDR3 protein. This repertoire shows approximately 300,000 distinct CDR3 sequences, roughly 9% found once; its top ten account for 5.5% to 9%. The germline CDR1 and CDR2 sequences are DFQATT and SNEGSKA (reference sequence). The CDR3 loop spans 18 amino acids. The J segment lost 5 bases and the V segment lost 0 bases, leaving 14 bases of the junction unmatched. The data were also submitted as part of a second study, on yellow fever vaccine responses in identical twins.

This chain links TRBV20-1 with TRBJ2-2; TRBD2 matches at 8 bases. This TCR came from a woman between 18 and 29 years old in good health. The specimen was CD8+ T cells sorted from blood. CDR3 protein: CSARDLGTRSRGTGELFF. DNA for the CDR3: TGCAGTGCTAGAGACCTGGGGACTAGATCTAGAGGAACCGGGGAGCTGTTTTTT.